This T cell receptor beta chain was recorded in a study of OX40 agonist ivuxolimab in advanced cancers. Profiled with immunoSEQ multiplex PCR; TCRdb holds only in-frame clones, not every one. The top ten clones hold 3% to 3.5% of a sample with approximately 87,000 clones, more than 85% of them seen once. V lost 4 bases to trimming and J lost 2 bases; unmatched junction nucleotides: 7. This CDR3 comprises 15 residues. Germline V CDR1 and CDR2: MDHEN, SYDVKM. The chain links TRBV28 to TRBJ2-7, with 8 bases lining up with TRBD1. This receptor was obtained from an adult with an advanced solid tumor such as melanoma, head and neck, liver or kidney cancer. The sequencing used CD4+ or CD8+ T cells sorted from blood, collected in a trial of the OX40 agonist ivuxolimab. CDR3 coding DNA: TGTGCCAGCAGTTCGCCGGACAGGGTCCCCTACGAGCAGTACTTC. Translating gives CASSSPDRVPYEQYF.